These T cell receptor beta chains were read from a single sample in a study of lymphopenia after photon versus proton radiotherapy. Repertoires were generated with immunoSEQ multiplex PCR, while TCRdb's copy carries only in-frame clones and drops some. The sample yields about 12,000 clones, approximately 88% seen once. Sequenced material: peripheral blood, taken from a patient treated with proton-based radiotherapy. The receptors shown here come from a man aged 55 to 70 with pancreatic cancer. Each CDR3 is given with its conserved first and last residue. D genes are given only for firm matches. Part of the rows lack a size; the others show once, few, many or a class for expanded clones.

d_gene	v_gene	abundance	j_gene	len	CDR3aa	CDR3nt
TRBD1	TRBV5-6	-	TRBJ2-7	18	CASSLGTANPLSSYEQYF	TGTGCCAGCAGTCTCGGGACAGCAAACCCGCTCAGCTCCTACGAGCAGTACTTC
TRBD1	TRBV6-5	-	TRBJ1-6	15	CASSITGGEGSPLHF	TGTGCCAGCAGTATAACAGGGGGAGAGGGCTCACCCCTCCACTTT
TRBD2	TRBV14	-	TRBJ2-1	18	CASSQDRRGRASYNEQFF	TGTGCCAGCAGCCAAGATAGGAGAGGGAGGGCCTCCTACAATGAGCAGTTCTTC
TRBD1	TRBV29-1	-	TRBJ2-7	14	CSGPPQGATYEQYF	TGCAGCGGTCCCCCTCAGGGGGCTACCTACGAGCAGTACTTC
-	TRBV18	-	TRBJ1-5	13	CASSPGGDQPQHF	TGTGCCAGCTCACCAGGGGGGGATCAGCCCCAGCATTTT
TRBD2	TRBV4-3	-	TRBJ2-2	18	CASSQDHAGGPVTGELFF	TGCGCCAGCAGCCAAGATCACGCGGGAGGGCCTGTCACCGGGGAGCTGTTTTTT
TRBD1	TRBV11-2	-	TRBJ2-5	13	CASSRDRAETQYF	TGTGCCAGCAGCCGCGACAGGGCGGAGACCCAGTACTTC
-	TRBV7-8	-	TRBJ2-7	15	CASSLIGRPSYEQYF	TGTGCCAGCAGCTTGATCGGGAGACCCTCCTACGAGCAGTACTTC
-	TRBV10-1	-	TRBJ2-2	14	CASRKVSNTGELFF	TGCGCCAGCAGGAAGGTTTCGAACACCGGGGAGCTGTTTTTT
TRBD1	TRBV28	-	TRBJ1-4	14	CASSSGTANEKLFF	TGTGCCAGCAGTTCCGGGACAGCTAATGAAAAACTGTTTTTT
TRBD1	TRBV6-1	-	TRBJ1-6	15	CASREDRAYNSPLHF	TGTGCCAGCAGAGAAGACAGGGCCTATAATTCACCCCTCCACTTT
TRBD2	TRBV29-1	-	TRBJ2-1	14	CSAVPSGSINEQFF	TGCAGCGCGGTCCCTAGCGGGAGCATAAATGAGCAGTTCTTC
TRBD2	TRBV5-1	-	TRBJ2-2	16	CASRSPGLGNTGELFF	TGCGCCAGCAGATCACCGGGACTAGGGAACACCGGGGAGCTGTTTTTT
-	TRBV5-1	-	TRBJ2-1	16	CASSLRLRVTYNEQFF	TGCGCCAGCAGCTTGAGGTTGCGGGTAACCTACAATGAGCAGTTCTTC
-	TRBV18	-	TRBJ2-7	13	CASSPMITHEQYF	TGTGCCAGCTCACCAATGATAACCCACGAGCAGTACTTC
TRBD1	TRBV11-2	-	TRBJ1-2	13	CASSRDREGIYTF	TGTGCCAGCAGCCGGGACAGGGAGGGAATCTACACCTTC
TRBD2	TRBV28	-	TRBJ2-3	14	CASSGGANPDTQYF	TGTGCCAGCAGCGGGGGGGCTAACCCAGATACGCAGTATTTT
TRBD1	TRBV18	-	TRBJ2-7	13	CASSPQGAYEQYF	TGTGCCAGCTCACCCCAGGGGGCCTACGAGCAGTACTTC
-	TRBV6-1	-	TRBJ2-1	13	CASSPGRYNEQFF	TGTGCCAGCAGTCCGGGACGCTACAATGAGCAGTTCTTC
-	TRBV20-1	few	TRBJ2-5	10	CSARAETQYF	TGCAGTGCTAGAGCGGAGACCCAGTACTTC
-	TRBV28	-	TRBJ2-2	14	CASSLRLDTGELFF	TGTGCCAGCAGTTTACGACTAGACACCGGGGAGCTGTTTTTT
TRBD1	TRBV19	-	TRBJ2-6	21	CASSIGQGLFISLSGANVLTF	TGTGCCAGTAGCATCGGACAGGGGCTTTTTATCTCCCTCTCTGGGGCCAACGTCCTGACTTTC
-	TRBV5-4	-	TRBJ2-7	13	CASREGGVSEQYF	TGTGCCAGCAGGGAGGGTGGAGTCTCCGAGCAGTACTTC
TRBD2	TRBV11-2	-	TRBJ2-3	18	CASSLGALSSGSGDTQYF	TGTGCCAGCAGCTTAGGGGCCCTGTCTAGCGGGAGTGGAGATACGCAGTATTTT
-	TRBV4-2	-	TRBJ1-1	17	CASSPLSWDNLNTEAFF	TGTGCCAGCAGCCCACTTTCCTGGGACAACTTGAACACTGAAGCTTTCTTT
-	TRBV25-1	-	TRBJ2-2	12	CASSDVFGELFF	TGTGCCAGCAGTGACGTTTTCGGGGAGCTGTTTTTT
TRBD2	TRBV5-4	-	TRBJ2-1	14	CASSSGLAGDEQFF	TGTGCCAGCAGCTCCGGACTAGCGGGAGACGAGCAGTTCTTC
TRBD1	TRBV27	-	TRBJ2-3	20	CASSLQPGTGSPSGTDTQYF	TGTGCCAGCAGTCTGCAGCCCGGGACAGGGTCTCCTTCAGGCACAGATACGCAGTATTTT
-	TRBV6-1	-	TRBJ2-1	16	CASSGYFGSSYNEQFF	TGTGCCAGCAGTGGTTACTTCGGAAGCTCCTACAATGAGCAGTTCTTC
-	TRBV7-2	-	TRBJ2-7	15	CASSPRPSEPYEQYF	TGTGCCAGCAGCCCTCGACCCTCGGAGCCCTACGAGCAGTACTTC
TRBD2	TRBV29-1	-	TRBJ2-6	16	CSVGLAGGPGANVLTF	TGCAGCGTGGGACTAGCGGGTGGTCCTGGGGCCAACGTCCTGACTTTC
-	TRBV27	once	TRBJ2-3	17	CASSFLNSTGDTDTQYF	TGTGCCAGCAGTTTCCTAAACTCGACGGGGGACACAGATACGCAGTATTTT
-	TRBV7-8	-	TRBJ2-5	12	CASSLGQETQYF	TGTGCCAGCAGCTTGGGGCAAGAGACCCAGTACTTC
-	TRBV18	-	TRBJ2-1	13	CASSPKRSNEQFF	TGTGCCAGCTCACCAAAAAGGTCCAATGAGCAGTTCTTC
-	TRBV6-6	-	TRBJ2-7	15	CASSPSRTSLYEQYF	TGTGCCAGCAGTCCCTCCCGAACTAGCTTGTACGAGCAGTACTTC
-	TRBV5-5	-	TRBJ2-1	13	CASSYWGDNEQFF	TGTGCCAGCAGCTATTGGGGCGACAATGAGCAGTTCTTC
-	TRBV5-1	-	TRBJ1-2	15	CASSSSIGAGYGYTF	TGCGCCAGCAGCTCCTCGATAGGCGCGGGCTATGGCTACACCTTC
TRBD1	TRBV7-8	-	TRBJ1-6	14	CASSLGQGISPLHF	TGTGCCAGCAGCTTAGGACAGGGGATCTCACCCCTCCACTTT
-	TRBV18	-	TRBJ2-1	16	CASSPGWGEVHNEQFF	TGTGCCAGCTCACCAGGCTGGGGGGAGGTCCACAATGAGCAGTTCTTC
-	TRBV7-2	-	TRBJ2-5	13	CASSLGQVETQYF	TGTGCCAGCAGCTTAGGGCAGGTAGAGACCCAGTACTTC